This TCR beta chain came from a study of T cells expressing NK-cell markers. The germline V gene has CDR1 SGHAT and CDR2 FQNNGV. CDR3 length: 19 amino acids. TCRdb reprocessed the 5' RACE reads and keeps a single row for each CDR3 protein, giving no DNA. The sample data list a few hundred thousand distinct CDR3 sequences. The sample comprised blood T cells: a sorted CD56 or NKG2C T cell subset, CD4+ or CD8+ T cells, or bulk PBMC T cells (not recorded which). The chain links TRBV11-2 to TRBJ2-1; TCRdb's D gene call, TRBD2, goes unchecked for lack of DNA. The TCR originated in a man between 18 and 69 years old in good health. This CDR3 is CASSFRGSLAGGRANEQFF.